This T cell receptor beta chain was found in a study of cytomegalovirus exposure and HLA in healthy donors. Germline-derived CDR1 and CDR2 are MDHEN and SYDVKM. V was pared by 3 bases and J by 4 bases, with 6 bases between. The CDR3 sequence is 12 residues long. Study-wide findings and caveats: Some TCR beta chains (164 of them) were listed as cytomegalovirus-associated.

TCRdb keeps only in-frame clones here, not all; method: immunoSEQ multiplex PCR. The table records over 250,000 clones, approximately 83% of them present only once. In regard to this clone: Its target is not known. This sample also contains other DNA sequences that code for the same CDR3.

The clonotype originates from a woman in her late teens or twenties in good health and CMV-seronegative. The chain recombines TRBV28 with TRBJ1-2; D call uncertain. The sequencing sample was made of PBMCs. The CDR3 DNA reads TGTGCCAGCAGTTTGGCGGGCTATGGCTACACCTTC. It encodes CASSLAGYGYTF.